This T cell receptor beta chain was captured by sequencing in a study of blood T cell repertoires in COVID-19. The CDR3 has 15 amino acids. The ends lost 4 bases at V and 6 bases at J; junction bases unmatched: 10. Looked up from germline, CDR1 is GTSNPN and CDR2 is SVGIG (reference sequence). How the authors handled the data: Reference gene primers were amplified, and this amplification served to estimate nucleated cell counts. Clones were sequenced by immunoSEQ multiplex PCR, and TCRdb holds only the in-frame ones, with some missing. V, J and clone size derive from that table, while D and trimming were established from the DNA sequence. The data contain over 150,000 clones, roughly 88% of them singletons.

This clonotype originated in a man between 18 and 35 years old with COVID-19, enrolled during active disease. Sequencing was done on a sample of peripheral blood. The chain joins TRBV30 to TRBJ2-1; 9 nucleotides agree with TRBD1. The CDR3 reads CAWTRDRGSGNEQFF. The CDR3 bases are TGTGCCTGGACTCGAGACAGGGGGTCTGGCAATGAGCAGTTCTTC.